This paragraph reports one TCR beta chain. This clonotype was observed at least ten times. Its antigen remains unidentified. Qualities for individual bases were not recorded, and no much larger clone is one base off. Sequencing used an Illumina NovaSeq 6000. TCRalpha and TCRbeta cDNA libraries were constructed by 5'RACE with constant-segment primers, with sample barcodes and unique molecular identifiers being introduced. RNA was extracted from every sample with Trizol reagent. Library amplification was performed in two PCR steps, and a second sample barcode and Illumina TruSeq adapters were introduced in the second step. Sequencing of the libraries was done on an Illumina NovaSeq, producing 2 x 150 bp paired-end reads. As for the original processing: With migec v1.2.7, reads were demultiplexed and then collapsed into UMI-guided consensus sequences. With mixcr v2.1.11, UMI consensuses were aligned to TRA and TRB V and J templates and assembled into clonotypes. Expanded or contracted clonotypes were those called significant by both edgeR and NoisET, with noise models trained on biological replicates. For edgeR calls, the thresholds were a false discovery rate-adjusted p below 0.01 and a log2 fold-change of 1. As an exploratory analysis of dynamics, max-normalized trajectories of the 1000 most abundant clonotypes were examined with PCA combined with hierarchical clustering. Each responding clone was given a CD4 or CD8 phenotype based on the CD4+ and CD8+ repertoires, which had been sequenced separately. In-frame beta chains were kept once TCRdb had trimmed the public reads at Q25 with fastp and called clones with MiXCR. Each CDR3 protein gets just one entry, which takes the most common genes and DNA from the rows behind it. TCRdb, not the authors, supplied the V and J calls. In all, the sample holds about 290,000 distinct CDR3 sequences, and about 16% of those were seen once. The top ten hold about a fifth of the sample.

Ficoll-Paque density gradient centrifugation was used to isolate PBMCs. CDR1 ENHRY and CDR2 SYGVKD are derived from the germline V gene. Spanning cysteine to phenylalanine, the CDR3 consists of 16 amino acids. The CDR3 DNA has 48 bases and is translated from base 1. Deletion took 4 bases off V and 0 bases off J, with a span of 13 bases between the germline ends. The data stem from a study of T-cell memory formation after mild COVID-19 (dated by TCRdb to the early 2020s). The study in broad terms: Most TCR sequence clusters were specific to one of the two donors. Two young, previously healthy adult volunteers, one female and one male, were included in the cohort. Longitudinal TCRalpha and TCRbeta repertoire sequencing tracked T-cell clones expanding and contracting after mild COVID-19 in two donors. Study-wide conclusions, independent of this receptor: SARS-CoV-2 specificity was not confirmed for the second-wave clones peaking on day 37. Only a couple of mild cases were covered by the study, and larger cohorts that include severe cases with pre-infection samples were considered necessary. Contracting CD4+ clones were located mainly in the CM and EM memory subsets, whereas CD8+ clones were found to be enriched in EMRA. Clones that contracted from day 15 to 85 showed balanced CD4/CD8 phenotypes, whereas a second wave of clones that expanded from day 15 to 37 leaned towards CD4+. Some responding clones were found in pre-infection memory, which suggests that pre-existing cross-reactive memory T cells took part in the SARS-CoV-2 response.

The sequenced material came from PBMCs or a T cell subset sorted from them (not recorded which). The origin of this receptor is a man aged 18 to 35 who had mild COVID-19 (a few samples of this study predate the infection). The sample titles of this study are shuffled in the database, so cell type and time point are left out; the donor was told from shared clones. Here the chain combines TRBV10-3 and TRBJ2-1, and perhaps TRBD2 as D gene, on 5 matching bases. The CDR3 loop reads CAISVTGSDSYNEQFF. The sequenced DNA is TGTGCCATCAGTGTAACGGGGTCTGACTCCTACAATGAGCAGTTCTTC.